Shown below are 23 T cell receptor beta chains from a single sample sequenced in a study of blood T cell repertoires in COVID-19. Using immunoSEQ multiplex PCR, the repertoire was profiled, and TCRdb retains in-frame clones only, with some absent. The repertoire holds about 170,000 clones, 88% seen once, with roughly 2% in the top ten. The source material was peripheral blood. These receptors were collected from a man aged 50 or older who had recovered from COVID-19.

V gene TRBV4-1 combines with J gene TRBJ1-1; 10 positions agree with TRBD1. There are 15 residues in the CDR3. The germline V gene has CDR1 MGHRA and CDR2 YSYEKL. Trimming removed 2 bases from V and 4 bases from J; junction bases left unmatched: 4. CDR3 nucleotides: TGCGCCAGCAGCCAACCAGGGACAGGGGTCACTGAAGCTTTCTTT. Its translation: CASSQPGTGVTEAFF.

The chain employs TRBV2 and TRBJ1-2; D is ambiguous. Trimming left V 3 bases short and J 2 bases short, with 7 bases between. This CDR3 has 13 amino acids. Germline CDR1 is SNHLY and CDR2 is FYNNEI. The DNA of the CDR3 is TGTGCCAGCAGTGACCAGAAGAACTATGGCTACACCTTC. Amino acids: CASSDQKNYGYTF. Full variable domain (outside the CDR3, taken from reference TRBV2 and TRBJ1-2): EPEVTQTPSHQVTQMGQEVILRCVPISNHLYFYWYRQILGQKVEFLVSFYNNEISEKSEIFDDQFSVERPDGSNFTLKIRSTKLEDSAMYFCASSDQKNYGYTFGSGTRLTVV.

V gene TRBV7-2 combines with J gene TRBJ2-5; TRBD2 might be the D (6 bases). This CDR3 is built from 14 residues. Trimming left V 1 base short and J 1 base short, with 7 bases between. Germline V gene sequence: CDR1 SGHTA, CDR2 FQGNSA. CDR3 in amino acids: CASSLDSGQETQYF. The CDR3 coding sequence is TGTGCCAGCAGCTTAGATAGCGGCCAAGAGACCCAGTACTTC.

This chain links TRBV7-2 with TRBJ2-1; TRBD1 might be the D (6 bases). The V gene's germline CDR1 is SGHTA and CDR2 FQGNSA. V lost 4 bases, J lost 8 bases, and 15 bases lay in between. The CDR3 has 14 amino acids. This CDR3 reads CASSWKTGSDEQFF. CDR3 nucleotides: TGTGCCAGCAGCTGGAAAACAGGGAGCGATGAGCAGTTCTTC.

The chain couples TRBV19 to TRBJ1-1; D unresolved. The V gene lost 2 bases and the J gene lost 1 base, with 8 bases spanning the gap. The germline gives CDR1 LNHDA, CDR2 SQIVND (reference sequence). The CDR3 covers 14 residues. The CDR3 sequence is CASSIWEGNTEAFF. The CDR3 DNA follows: TGTGCCAGTAGTATATGGGAGGGGAACACTGAAGCTTTCTTT.

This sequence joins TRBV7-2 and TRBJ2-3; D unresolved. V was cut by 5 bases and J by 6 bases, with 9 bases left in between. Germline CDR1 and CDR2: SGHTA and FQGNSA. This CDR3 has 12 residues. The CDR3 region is CASSHFIDTQYF. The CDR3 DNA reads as TGTGCCAGCAGCCACTTTATTGATACGCAGTATTTT.

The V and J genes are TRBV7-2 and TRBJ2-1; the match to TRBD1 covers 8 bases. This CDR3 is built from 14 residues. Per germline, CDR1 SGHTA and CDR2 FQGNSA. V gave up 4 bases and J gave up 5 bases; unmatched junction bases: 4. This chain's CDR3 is CASSSKTGDNEQFF. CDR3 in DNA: TGTGCCAGCAGCTCCAAGACAGGGGACAATGAGCAGTTCTTC.

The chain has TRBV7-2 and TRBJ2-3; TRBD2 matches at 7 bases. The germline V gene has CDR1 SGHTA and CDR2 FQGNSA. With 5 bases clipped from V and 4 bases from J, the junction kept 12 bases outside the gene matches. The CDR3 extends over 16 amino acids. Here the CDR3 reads CASSPRGGSRPDTQYF. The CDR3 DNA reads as TGTGCCAGCAGCCCAAGGGGAGGGTCGAGGCCAGATACGCAGTATTTT. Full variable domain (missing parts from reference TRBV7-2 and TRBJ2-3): GAGVSQSPSNKVTEKGKDVELRCDPISGHTALYWYRQSLGQGLEFLIYFQGNSAPDKSGLPSDRFSAERTGGSVSTLTIQRTQQEDSAVYLCASSPRGGSRPDTQYFGPGTRLTVL.

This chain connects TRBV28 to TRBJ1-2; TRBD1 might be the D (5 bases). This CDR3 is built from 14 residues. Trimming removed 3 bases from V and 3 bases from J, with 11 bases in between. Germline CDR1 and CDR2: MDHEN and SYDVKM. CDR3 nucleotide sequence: TGTGCCAGCAGTTTTATAGGACAACACTATGGCTACACCTTC. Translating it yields CASSFIGQHYGYTF.

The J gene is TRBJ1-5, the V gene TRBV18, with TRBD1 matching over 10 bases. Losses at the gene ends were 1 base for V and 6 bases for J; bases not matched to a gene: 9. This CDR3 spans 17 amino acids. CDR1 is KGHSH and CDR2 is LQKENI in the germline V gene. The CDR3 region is CASSPLPTTGGGQPQHF. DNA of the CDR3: TGTGCCAGCTCACCACTACCGACGACAGGGGGCGGTCAGCCCCAGCATTTT.

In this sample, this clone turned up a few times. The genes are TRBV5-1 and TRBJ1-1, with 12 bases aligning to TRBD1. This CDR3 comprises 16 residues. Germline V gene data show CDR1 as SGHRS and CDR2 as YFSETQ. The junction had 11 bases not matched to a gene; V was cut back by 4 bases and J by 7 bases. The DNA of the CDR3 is TGCGCCAGCAGCCTGGACGGGACAGGGGGCTTGGGTGAAGCTTTCTTT. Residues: CASSLDGTGGLGEAFF. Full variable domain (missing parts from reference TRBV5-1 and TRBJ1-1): KAGVTQTPRYLIKTRGQQVTLSCSPISGHRSVSWYQQTPGQGLQFLFEYFSETQRNKGNFPGRFSGRQFSNSRSEMNVSTLELGDSALYLCASSLDGTGGLGEAFFGQGTRLTVV.

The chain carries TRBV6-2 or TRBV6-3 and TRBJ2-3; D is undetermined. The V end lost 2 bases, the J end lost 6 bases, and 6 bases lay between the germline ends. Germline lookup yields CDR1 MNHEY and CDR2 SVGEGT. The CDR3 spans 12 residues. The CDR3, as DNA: TGTGCCAGCAGTTACCCCGGGGATACGCAGTATTTT. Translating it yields CASSYPGDTQYF.

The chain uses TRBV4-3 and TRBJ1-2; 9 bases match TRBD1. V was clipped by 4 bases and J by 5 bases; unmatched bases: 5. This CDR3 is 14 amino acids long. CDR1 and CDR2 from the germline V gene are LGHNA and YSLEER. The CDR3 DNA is TGCGCCAGCAGCCCGGACAGGGGTAGATATGGCTACACCTTC. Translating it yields CASSPDRGRYGYTF.

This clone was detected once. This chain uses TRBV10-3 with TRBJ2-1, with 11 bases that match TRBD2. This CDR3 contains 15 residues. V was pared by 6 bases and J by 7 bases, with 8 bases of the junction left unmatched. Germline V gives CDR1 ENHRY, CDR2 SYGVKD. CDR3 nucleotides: TGTGCCATCAGCTCACTAGCGGGAGTCGAGAATGAGCAGTTCTTC. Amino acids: CAISSLAGVENEQFF.

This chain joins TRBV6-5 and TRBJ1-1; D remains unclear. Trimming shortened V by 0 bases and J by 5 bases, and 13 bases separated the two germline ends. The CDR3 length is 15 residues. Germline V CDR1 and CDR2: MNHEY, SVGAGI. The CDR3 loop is CASSYSRGIRTEAFF. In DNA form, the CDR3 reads TGTGCCAGCAGTTACTCGAGAGGGATTAGGACTGAAGCTTTCTTT.

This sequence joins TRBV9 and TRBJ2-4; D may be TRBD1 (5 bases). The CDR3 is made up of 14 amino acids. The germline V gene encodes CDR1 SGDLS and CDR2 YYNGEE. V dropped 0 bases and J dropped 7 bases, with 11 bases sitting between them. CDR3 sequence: CASSVGGSDNIQYF. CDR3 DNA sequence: TGTGCCAGCAGCGTAGGGGGCTCGGATAACATTCAGTACTTC.

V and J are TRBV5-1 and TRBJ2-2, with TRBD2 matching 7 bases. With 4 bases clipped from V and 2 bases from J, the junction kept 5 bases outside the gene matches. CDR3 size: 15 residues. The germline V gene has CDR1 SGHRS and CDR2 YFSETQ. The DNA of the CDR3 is TGCGCCAGCAGCCCCGGGACTATAAACACCGGGGAGCTGTTTTTT. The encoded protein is CASSPGTINTGELFF.

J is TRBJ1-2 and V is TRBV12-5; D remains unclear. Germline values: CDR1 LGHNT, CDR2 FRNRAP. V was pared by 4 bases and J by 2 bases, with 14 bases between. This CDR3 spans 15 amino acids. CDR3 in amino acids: CASGSTASGNYGYTF. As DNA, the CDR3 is TGTGCTAGTGGTTCTACAGCCTCGGGGAACTATGGCTACACCTTC.

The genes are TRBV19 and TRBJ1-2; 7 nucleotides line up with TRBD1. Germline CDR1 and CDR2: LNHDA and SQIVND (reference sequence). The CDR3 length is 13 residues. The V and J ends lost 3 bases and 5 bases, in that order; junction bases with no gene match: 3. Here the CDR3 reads CASSIDREYGYTF. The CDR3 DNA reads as TGTGCCAGTAGTATCGACAGGGAGTATGGCTACACCTTC.

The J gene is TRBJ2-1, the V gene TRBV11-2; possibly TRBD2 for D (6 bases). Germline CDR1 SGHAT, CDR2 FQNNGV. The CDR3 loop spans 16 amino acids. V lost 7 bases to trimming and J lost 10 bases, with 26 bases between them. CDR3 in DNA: TGTGCCAGCATCCCGGGGGTGGGCACAGAGCCTTCGGAGCAGTTCTTC. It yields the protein CASIPGVGTEPSEQFF.

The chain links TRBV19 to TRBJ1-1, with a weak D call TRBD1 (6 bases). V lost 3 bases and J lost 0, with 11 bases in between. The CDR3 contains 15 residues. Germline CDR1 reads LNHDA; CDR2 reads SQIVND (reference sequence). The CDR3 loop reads CASSIGDIVNTEAFF. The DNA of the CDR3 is TGTGCCAGTAGTATTGGGGACATAGTGAACACTGAAGCTTTCTTT.

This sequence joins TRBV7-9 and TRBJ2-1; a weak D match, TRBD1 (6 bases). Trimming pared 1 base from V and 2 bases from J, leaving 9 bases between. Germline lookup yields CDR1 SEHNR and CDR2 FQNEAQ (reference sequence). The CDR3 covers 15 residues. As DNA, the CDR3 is TGTGCCAGCAGCTTAGGGACAGTGGCCTACAATGAGCAGTTCTTC. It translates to CASSLGTVAYNEQFF.

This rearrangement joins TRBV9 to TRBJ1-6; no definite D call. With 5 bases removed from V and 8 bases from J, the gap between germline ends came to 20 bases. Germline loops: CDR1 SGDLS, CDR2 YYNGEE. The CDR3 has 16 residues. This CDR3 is CASSQAQGPRDSPLHF. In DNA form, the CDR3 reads TGTGCCAGCAGTCAAGCTCAAGGCCCGCGGGATTCACCCCTCCACTTT.